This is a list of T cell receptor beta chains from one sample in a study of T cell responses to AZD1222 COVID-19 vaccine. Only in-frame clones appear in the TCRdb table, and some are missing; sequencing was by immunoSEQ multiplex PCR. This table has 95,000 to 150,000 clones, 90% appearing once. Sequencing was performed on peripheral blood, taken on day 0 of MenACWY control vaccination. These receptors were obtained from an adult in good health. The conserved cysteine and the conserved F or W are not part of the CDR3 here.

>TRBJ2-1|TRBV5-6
ASSQYAGTNYNEQF
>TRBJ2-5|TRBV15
ATSRERRVAGGQETQY
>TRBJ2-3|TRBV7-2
ASSLGGQGLSDTQY
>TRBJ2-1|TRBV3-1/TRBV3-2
ASSFDRRSYNEQF
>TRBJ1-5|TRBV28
ASTSEFRNQPQH
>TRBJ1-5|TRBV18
ASSPDERPAQH
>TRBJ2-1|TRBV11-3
ASSSGRTDYNEQF
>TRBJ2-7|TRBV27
ASSMTGGHYEQY
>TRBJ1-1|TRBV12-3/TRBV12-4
ASSTTGPTEAF
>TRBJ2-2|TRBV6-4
ASSDRNTGELF
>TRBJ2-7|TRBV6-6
ASSRDTSEQY